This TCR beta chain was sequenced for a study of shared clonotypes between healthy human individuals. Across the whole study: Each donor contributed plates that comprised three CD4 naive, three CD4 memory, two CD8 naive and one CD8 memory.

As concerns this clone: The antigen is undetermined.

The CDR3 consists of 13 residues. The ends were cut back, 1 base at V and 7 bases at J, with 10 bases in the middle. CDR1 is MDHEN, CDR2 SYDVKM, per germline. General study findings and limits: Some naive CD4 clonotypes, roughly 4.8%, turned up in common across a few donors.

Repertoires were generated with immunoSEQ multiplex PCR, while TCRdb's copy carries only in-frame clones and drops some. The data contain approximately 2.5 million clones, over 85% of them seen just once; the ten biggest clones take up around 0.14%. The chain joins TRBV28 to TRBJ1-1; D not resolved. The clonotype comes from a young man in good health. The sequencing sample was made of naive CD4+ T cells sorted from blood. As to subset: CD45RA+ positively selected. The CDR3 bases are TGTGCCAGCAGTTTATTTCAGTGGGGTGAAGCTTTCTTT. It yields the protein CASSLFQWGEAFF.